This entry describes one T cell receptor (beta chain). Its cognate antigen is unknown. The sample originates from a study of T cell repertoires in cytomegalovirus infection. Across the study: An indication of both CMV infection and matching HLA type came from public TCR beta signatures.

TCRdb used MiXCR to reprocess the reads, holding one entry per CDR3 protein. The sample includes some 900,000 distinct CDR3 sequences, approximately 29% seen only once; the top ten take over 10%. The germline V and J ends were trimmed by 3 bases and 7 bases, with 7 bases remaining between them. The germline V gene encodes CDR1 LGHNT and CDR2 FRNRAP. The CDR3 spans 11 residues. Study conclusions and caveats: Totalled public TCR beta family frequency picked out people who carried CMV plus the relevant HLA. Dominant in the ex vivo response were TCR beta clonotypes restricted by HLA-C and specific for CMV.

This TCR derives from a human donor in good health (CMV status not recorded). Some clones in this sample may be carry-over from other donors' samples. The chain has TRBV12-5 and TRBJ2-7; D not resolved. The specimen was cultured CD8+ T cells from PBMCs, collected from culture after CMV antigen stimulation. The CDR3 reads CASGFSGEQYF. Here the CDR3 DNA reads TGTGCTAGTGGTTTCTCCGGGGAGCAGTACTTC.